This TCR beta chain was retrieved from a study of CD8+ T cells in alopecia areata. Study in general: In an open-label trial, patients got 5 to 10 mg tofacitinib twice daily. Study-wide points: More clonal than normal scalp was lesional scalp, particularly alopecia totalis/universalis. Association of baseline CD8+ expansion with response is uncertain owing to one nonresponder.

The authors extracted RNA and reverse transcribed it into cDNA as the sequencing template. Clones were read by immunoSEQ multiplex PCR, and TCRdb kept only the in-frame ones, dropping some. The table lists 100,000 to 150,000 clones, roughly 57% of them singletons. Remarks on this clone: The antigen is not known.

Treatment here: oral pan-JAK inhibitor, 5-10 mg twice daily. In alopecia areata patients, both lesional scalp punch biopsies and peripheral blood were collected. The V and J ends lost 0 bases and 2 bases respectively, with 12 bases between them. The germline gives CDR1 SGHRS, CDR2 YFSETQ. The CDR3 has 15 residues. The sample consisted of CD4+ T cells sorted from blood, taken at week 4, from a patient treated with tofacitinib. This chain connects TRBV5-1 to TRBJ2-7; perhaps TRBD2 as D (5 bases). The TCR comes from a human donor with alopecia areata. The CDR3 DNA reads as TGCGCCAGCAGCTTGGGTTACCGGGGAACCTACGAGCAGTACTTC. Translating it yields CASSLGYRGTYEQYF.